This entry features one T cell receptor (beta chain) sequence. This specimen belongs to a study of T cells in localized non-small cell lung cancer. Trimming left V 2 bases short and J 2 bases short, with 8 bases between. CDR3 size: 13 residues. The germline V gene encodes CDR1 SGHKS and CDR2 YYEKEE (reference sequence). The protocol was immunoSEQ multiplex PCR, while the TCRdb copy is restricted to in-frame clones and leaves out a portion. The top ten hold about 5.3% of the sample, which has 20,000 to 30,000 clones, approximately 83% seen once. Sequencing used peripheral blood, obtained before any cancer treatment. The chain recombines TRBV5-5 with TRBJ2-7; unclear D gene. This TCR derives from a male donor at least 60 years old with stage II squamous cell lung carcinoma. The CDR3: CASSFFYTYEQYF. DNA of the CDR3: TGTGCCAGCAGCTTTTTTTATACCTACGAGCAGTACTTC.